This T cell receptor beta chain appears in the sequencing data of a study of T cell clonotyping in hematopoietic cell transplantation listed by TCRdb under 2021. Regarding the complete study: A total of under 150 blood samples were collected in the study from 30 to 45 consecutive transplant recipients and their related donors. Patient recruitment ran from late 2015 to January 2017, and follow-up continued until late 2020 or death. Samples from a few patients were obtained at the onset of acute graft-versus-host disease and were compared with samples from patients in whom GVHD never developed. The full study reports these points: Broader posttransplant TCR repertoire diversity was predicted by donor and pretransplant recipient Inverse Simpson Index values. Recipient repertoires showed only a small fraction of overlap with donor repertoires, and over 95% appeared de novo at the given depth. The sample size was limited and the cells went unsorted, which meant the CD4 and CD8 repertoire contributions could not be told apart. Recipient TCR diversity fell after transplant, with pathologically expanded clonotypes rising progressively from day 30 to day 180.

V has 6 bases trimmed and J has 7 bases trimmed; junction bases matching no gene number 15. CDR1 and CDR2, looked up from the germline V gene, are WSHSY and SAAADI. There are 16 amino acids in the CDR3, from cysteine to phenylalanine inclusive. Just the 48-base CDR3 DNA is kept, in frame starting at base 1. Reading the label with the study, this specimen's time point is: recipient sample taken at acute GVHD onset. Recipient blood was collected about 28 days before transplant and at days 30, 100 and 180 after transplant. Nuclei Lysis Solution was used to extract genomic DNA from fresh or cryopreserved unfractionated peripheral blood mononuclear cells. The immunoSEQ assay, a bias-controlled multiplex PCR with V- and J-specific primers, was used to amplify TCR beta CDR3 regions from genomic DNA. In a second PCR step, a proprietary barcode and Illumina adapter sequences were attached to the CDR3 amplicons. An Illumina MiSeq instrument was used to sequence the CDR3 libraries. As for how the authors treated the data: Export and quality control were performed with immunoSEQ Analyzer 3.0, and downstream analyses were performed with R Bioconductor and Immunarch. Only productive rearrangements in the normalized downsampled data set were used to calculate repertoire metrics. Pathologically expanded clonotypes were defined as those larger than 5 templates in the normalized cohort. Repertoire diversity was measured with the Inverse Simpson Index. To capture all clonotypes, the CMV-specificity analyses were run on the non-normalized data set. TCRdb's version of the immuneACCESS table is confined to in-frame rearrangements and falls short of the full clone set. An unresolved V gene accounts for under half of the shortfall where checked; the remainder is of unknown origin. V, J and clone size were drawn from that table, and D and trimming were deduced from the DNA. The sample contains roughly 9,000 clones, under 90% of them found a single time. Clones ranked in the top ten supply roughly 51% of the sample.

This clone was found a few times. Its antigen remains undetermined. No much larger clone exists at a distance of one base, and base qualities are not known. The specimen was PBMCs, collected at the time of graft-versus-host disease after allogeneic stem cell transplant. The sequence derives from a male patient aged 60-70 years who had an allogeneic stem cell transplant from an unrelated donor, so the T cells may come from the graft donor. Some clones in this sample may be carry-over from other donors' samples. Recombination linked TRBV10-2 to TRBJ2-5, with 9 bases in between that match TRBD1. CDR3 reads: CASSSHRGQGLTTQYF. The DNA reads TGCGCCAGCAGCTCTCACAGGGGACAGGGACTGACGACCCAGTACTTC.